This TCR beta chain was identified in a study of shared clonotypes between healthy human individuals. The test was conducted at deep level. Generated by immunoSEQ multiplex PCR, the TCRdb table keeps only in-frame clones and is missing some. The table shows about 1.5 million clones, with under 99% occurring only once. V lost 5 bases to trimming and J lost 1 base, with 14 bases between them. In germline, CDR1 is SEHNR, CDR2 FQNEAQ (reference sequence). There are 15 residues in the CDR3. General study points: Non-shared clonotypes displayed generation probabilities falling below those of clonotypes present in all four donors.

In its sample, this clone was seen once. Its cognate antigen is unknown. The sequence derives from a man between 25 and 39 years old in good health. The genes are TRBV7-9 and TRBJ1-1; D perhaps matches TRBD1 (6 bases). The sample was naive CD4+ T cells sorted from blood. Subset specified: CD45RA+ positively selected. Written as DNA, the CDR3 is TGTGCCAGCAGCCCAGTACAAGGGGGGAACACTGAAGCTTTCTTT. Protein: CASSPVQGGNTEAFF.